This T cell receptor (beta chain) was observed in a study of T-cell memory formation after mild COVID-19. Study summary: TCR clusters largely stayed donor specific.

Libraries for TCRalpha and TCRbeta carried sample barcodes and unique molecular identifiers via 5'RACE. TCRdb itself ran the 5' RACE reads through MiXCR, one entry per CDR3 protein. The sample shows 350,000 to 500,000 distinct CDR3 sequences, less than 25% of them seen only once. CDR1 is SGHRS, CDR2 YFSETQ, per germline. J gave up 1 base and V 2 bases, and 4 bases lay outside the gene matches. The CDR3 runs to 15 residues. V usage is TRBV5-1 and J usage is TRBJ2-3, with 7 bases lining up with TRBD2. What was sequenced was PBMCs or a T cell subset sorted from them (not recorded which). This sequence originates from an adult woman who had mild COVID-19 (a few samples of this study predate the infection). Cell type and time point are not known. CDR3 DNA: TGCGCCAGCAGCTTCTTTGGGGGGGGCACAGATACGCAGTATTTT. Protein product: CASSFFGGGTDTQYF. Full variable domain (outside the CDR3, taken from reference TRBV5-1 and TRBJ2-3): KAGVTQTPRYLIKTRGQQVTLSCSPISGHRSVSWYQQTPGQGLQFLFEYFSETQRNKGNFPGRFSGRQFSNSRSEMNVSTLELGDSALYLCASSFFGGGTDTQYFGPGTRLTVL.